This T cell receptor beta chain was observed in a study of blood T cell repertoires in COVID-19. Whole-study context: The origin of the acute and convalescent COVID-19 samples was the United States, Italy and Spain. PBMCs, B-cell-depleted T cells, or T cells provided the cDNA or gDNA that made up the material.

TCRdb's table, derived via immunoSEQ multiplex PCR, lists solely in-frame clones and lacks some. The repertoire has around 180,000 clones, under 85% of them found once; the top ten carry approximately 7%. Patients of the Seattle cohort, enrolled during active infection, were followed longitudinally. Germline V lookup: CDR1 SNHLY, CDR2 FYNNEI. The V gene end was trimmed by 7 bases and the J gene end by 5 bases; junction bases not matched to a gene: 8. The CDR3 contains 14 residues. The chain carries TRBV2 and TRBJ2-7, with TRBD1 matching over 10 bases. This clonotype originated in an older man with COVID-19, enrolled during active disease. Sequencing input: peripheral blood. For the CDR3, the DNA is TGTGCCAGCACCGGAGGGACAGGGGATAACGAGCAGTACTTC. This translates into CASTGGTGDNEQYF.